This T cell receptor beta chain was obtained from a study of cytotoxic CD8 clonotypes in ibrutinib-treated CLL. Trimming removed 7 bases at V and 4 bases at J, with 17 bases between. The germline V gene encodes CDR1 LNHDA and CDR2 SQIVND (reference sequence). The CDR3 consists of 15 residues. Some clones are missing from TCRdb's copy, which holds only in-frame ones; the method was immunoSEQ multiplex PCR. The profile covers around 150,000 clones, with over 75% appearing a single time and around 2.7% taken by the ten largest. This chain uses TRBV19 with TRBJ1-5; perhaps TRBD1 as D (5 bases). This material consisted of PBMCs, taken at disease progression, from a patient treated with ibrutinib. This receptor was taken from a human donor with chronic lymphocytic leukemia. CDR3 sequence (DNA): TGTGCCAGTACCCGGCGGGGGGATTGGAATCAGCCCCAGCATTTT. This translates into CASTRRGDWNQPQHF. Full variable domain (remainder filled in from reference TRBV19 and TRBJ1-5): DGGITQSPKYLFRKEGQNVTLSCEQNLNHDAMYWYRQDPGQGLRLIYYSQIVNDFQKGDIAEGYSVSREKKESFPLTVTSAQKNPTAFYLCASTRRGDWNQPQHFGDGTRLSIL.